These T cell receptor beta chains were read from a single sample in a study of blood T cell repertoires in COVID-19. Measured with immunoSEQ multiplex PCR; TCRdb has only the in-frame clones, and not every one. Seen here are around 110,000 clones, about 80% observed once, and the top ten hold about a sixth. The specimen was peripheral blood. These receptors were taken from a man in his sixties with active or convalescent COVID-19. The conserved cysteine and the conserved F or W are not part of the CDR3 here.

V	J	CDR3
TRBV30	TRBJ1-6	ALQGSSYNSPLH
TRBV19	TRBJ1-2	ASSIGGQANYGYT
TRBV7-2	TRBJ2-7	ASSFGGRRNEQY
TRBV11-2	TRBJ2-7	ASSLAGGRTSYEQY
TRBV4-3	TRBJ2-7	ASSQDVSSYEQY
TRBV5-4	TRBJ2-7	ASSSWTDEQY
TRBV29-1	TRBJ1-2	SVKGAFDYGYT
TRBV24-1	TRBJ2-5	ATSDLRGEGETQY
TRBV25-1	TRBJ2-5	ASSELRPGEETQY
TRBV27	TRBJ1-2	ASSLGQLYGYT
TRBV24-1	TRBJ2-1	ATSPPGQGTHEQF
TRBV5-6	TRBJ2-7	ASSLGTGVYEQY
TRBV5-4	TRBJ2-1	ASSFEQGGYEQF
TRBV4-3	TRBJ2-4	ASSEQGMGQNIQY
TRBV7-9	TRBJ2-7	ASTNSGSSYEQY
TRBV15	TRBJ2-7	ATSKGGDSYEQY
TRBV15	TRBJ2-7	ATSRDPGYEQY
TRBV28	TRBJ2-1	ASSLFGGSPGNEQF
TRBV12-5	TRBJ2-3	ASGLVLSGLAAPFKGPDTQY
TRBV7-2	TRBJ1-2	ASSLDSNSYGYT
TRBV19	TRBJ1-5	ASSTGQAVNQPQH
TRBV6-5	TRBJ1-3	ASELGNTIY
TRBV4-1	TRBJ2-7	ASSQEPPSGGSYEQY